This T cell receptor beta chain was found in a study of CD8 T cells in ankylosing spondylitis. V was clipped by 5 bases and J by 4 bases, with 11 bases between them. CDR1 is SGHTA, CDR2 FQGTGA, per germline. The length of the CDR3 is 13 residues. One entry per CDR3 protein results from TCRdb running MiXCR on the 5' RACE reads. Counted here are about 840,000 distinct CDR3 sequences, roughly 10% occurring once; the ten biggest clones make up approximately 0.5%. This clonotype was observed a handful of times. Its target is unknown. Study-level points and caveats: Significant enrichment of disease-linked clones was reportedly seen in matched ankylosing spondylitis synovial fluid. Seemingly distinctive of ankylosing spondylitis blood was a TCR beta motif formed by eight highly homologous variants.

The clonotype was recovered from a male donor with ankylosing spondylitis. The chain links TRBV7-3 to TRBJ1-1; D is perhaps TRBD1 (5 bases). The sequenced sample was blood, either unsorted or a sorted T cell fraction (not recorded which). The CDR3 reads CASSVAGSTEAFF. DNA of the CDR3: TGTGCCAGCAGCGTCGCAGGGAGCACTGAAGCTTTCTTT. The complete variable domain, with remaining parts taken from reference TRBV7-3 and TRBJ1-1, reads GAGVSQTPSNKVTEKGKYVELRCDPISGHTALYWYRQSLGQGPEFLIYFQGTGAADDSGLPNDRFFAVRPEGSVSTLKIQRTERGDSAVYLCASSVAGSTEAFFGQGTRLTVV.